This record concerns one T cell receptor (beta chain) sequence. These data belong to a study of blood T cell repertoires in COVID-19. At the level of the study: Material from acute and convalescent COVID-19 was sourced from the United States, Italy and Spain.

Per the study methods: From reference gene primer amplification, estimates of nucleated cell counts were derived. Profiling relied on immunoSEQ multiplex PCR, and the TCRdb table lists in-frame clones only, not all of them. The V and J calls and the clone size are those of that table, but D and trimming were determined from the DNA. The data hold roughly 37,000 clones, with around 80% observed a single time. Sequenced material: peripheral blood. The receptor was derived from a man aged 60-69 years with active COVID-19.

This CDR3 is CASSPNNQRESHEQFF. CDR3 nucleotide sequence: TGTGCCAGCAGCCCAAATAACCAGCGGGAATCCCATGAGCAGTTCTTC. The chain has TRBV7-9 and TRBJ2-1; TRBD2 matches at 7 bases. Trimming at V came to 5 bases and at J to 8 bases, leaving 15 bases not matched to a gene. This CDR3 has 16 residues. The V gene's germline CDR1 is SEHNR and CDR2 FQNEAQ (reference sequence). Together with reference TRBV7-9 and TRBJ2-1, the CDR3 gives the full variable domain: DTGVSQNPRHKITKRGQNVTFRCDPISEHNRLYWYRQTLGQGPEFLTYFQNEAQLEKSRLLSDRFSAERPKGSFSTLEIQRTEQGDSAMYLCASSPNNQRESHEQFFGPGTRLTVL.